The T cell receptor beta chain described here comes from a study of Graves' ophthalmopathy and Graves' hyperthyroidism. Findings and limits, study-wide: In predicting ophthalmopathy progression, the model reached nearly 71% sensitivity and 72.22% specificity.

To note about this clonotype: The target antigen is unknown. This may arise from a read error, as a much more abundant clone is one base away.

From RNA, the CDR3 regions of TCR beta chains were amplified and sequenced. Second-round multiplex PCR came after first-round RT-PCR with HTBI primers. TCRdb ran MiXCR on the multiplex PCR reads and lists one entry per CDR3 protein. Of about 1.1 million distinct CDR3 sequences in the sample, less than 45% are singletons; the top ten hold approximately 10%. The sample consisted of peripheral blood or thyroid tissue (not recorded which). This TCR was sampled from an adult man with Graves' hyperthyroidism.

CDR3 in DNA: TGTGCCAGCAGCTTCGGATCGAGTCCCGCTGGAAACACCATATATTTT. This encodes CASSFGSSPAGNTIYF. V usage is TRBV7-2 and J usage is TRBJ1-3; D is unclear. The CDR3 consists of 16 residues. V lost 3 bases, J lost 2 bases, and 14 bases lay in between. CDR1 is SGHTA, CDR2 FQGNSA, per germline. Full variable domain (outside the CDR3, taken from reference TRBV7-2 and TRBJ1-3): GAGVSQSPSNKVTEKGKDVELRCDPISGHTALYWYRQSLGQGLEFLIYFQGNSAPDKSGLPSDRFSAERTGGSVSTLTIQRTQQEDSAVYLCASSFGSSPAGNTIYFGEGSWLTVV.